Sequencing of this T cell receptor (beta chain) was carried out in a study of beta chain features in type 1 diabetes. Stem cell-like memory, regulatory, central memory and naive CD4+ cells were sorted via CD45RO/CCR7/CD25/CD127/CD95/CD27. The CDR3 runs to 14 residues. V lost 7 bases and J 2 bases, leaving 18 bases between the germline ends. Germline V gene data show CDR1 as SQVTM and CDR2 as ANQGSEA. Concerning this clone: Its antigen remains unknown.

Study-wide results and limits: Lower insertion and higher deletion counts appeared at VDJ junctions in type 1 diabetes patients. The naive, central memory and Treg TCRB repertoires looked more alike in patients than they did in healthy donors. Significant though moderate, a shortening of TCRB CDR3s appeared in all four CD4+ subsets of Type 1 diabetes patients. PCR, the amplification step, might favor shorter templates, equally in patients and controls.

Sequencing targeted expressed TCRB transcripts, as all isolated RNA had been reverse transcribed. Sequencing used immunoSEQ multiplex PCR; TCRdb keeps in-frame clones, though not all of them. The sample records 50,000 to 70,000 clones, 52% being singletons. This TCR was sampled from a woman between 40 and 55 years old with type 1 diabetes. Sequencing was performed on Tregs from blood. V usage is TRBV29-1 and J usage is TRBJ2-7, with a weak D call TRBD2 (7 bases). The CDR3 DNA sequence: TGCAGCGCCAAACGCGGGGGCCAGACCTACGAGCAGTACTTC. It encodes CSAKRGGQTYEQYF.